A selection of T cell receptor beta chains follows, all from one sample in a study of T cells in Graves' hyperthyroidism and ophthalmopathy. TCRdb ran MiXCR on the multiplex PCR reads and lists one entry per CDR3 protein. The sample consists of more than 300,000 distinct CDR3 sequences, about 17% of them appearing once. What was sequenced was blood. The source of these receptors is a woman aged 25-40 years with Graves' hyperthyroidism that later progressed to Graves' ophthalmopathy. Both conserved end residues are part of each CDR3. The order of the fields is J gene, D gene, clone size, V gene, CDR3 DNA, CDR3 protein. The D gene is left open where the match is weak. Clone sizes are given selectively: once, few, many, or a class where the clone is expanded.

>TRBJ1-6|NA|NA|TRBV6-1
TGTGCCAGCAGTGTATCAGGGGACTCACCCCTCCACTTT
CASSVSGDSPLHF
>TRBJ1-1|NA|many|TRBV6-1
TGTGCCACCGTATCGGGGGCGAACACTGAAGCTTTCTTT
CATVSGANTEAFF
>TRBJ2-7|NA|NA|TRBV7-8
TGTGCCAGCAGCTTAATACCCGATTCGGGGATCTACGAGCAGTACTTC
CASSLIPDSGIYEQYF
>TRBJ2-7|TRBD2|many|TRBV27
TGTGCCAGCAGTTTCCGGCTAGCGGGAGGAGGGGGTGAGCAGTACTTC
CASSFRLAGGGGEQYF
>TRBJ2-7|NA|NA|TRBV29-1
TGCAGCGTTGTGAGCAAGTACTACGAGCAGTACTTC
CSVVSKYYEQYF
>TRBJ1-5|NA|many|TRBV27
TGTGCCAGCAGTTTAACAGGGATGAATCAGCCCCAGCATTTT
CASSLTGMNQPQHF
>TRBJ1-4|TRBD1|NA|TRBV7-9
TGTGCCAGCAGCTGGGACAGGGGGTATGAAAAACTGTTTTTT
CASSWDRGYEKLFF
>TRBJ2-3|TRBD1|many|TRBV12-3/TRBV12-4
TGTGCCAGCAGTCGAGGCGGACAGGCTAGCACAGATACGCAGTATTTT
CASSRGGQASTDTQYF
>TRBJ1-1|NA|many|TRBV27
TGTGCCAGCAGTTATTCCCTCAAGGCTGAAGCTTTCTTT
CASSYSLKAEAFF
>TRBJ1-5|NA|NA|TRBV7-6
TGTGCCAGCAGCTTAGCGGCAGGGGTTCATAGCAATCAGCCCCAGCATTTT
CASSLAAGVHSNQPQHF
>TRBJ2-5|TRBD1|few|TRBV5-1
TGCGCCAGCAGCTTGGGGACAGGGTCCGGCTGGACGTGGACCCAGTACTTC
CASSLGTGSGWTWTQYF
>TRBJ1-2|NA|NA|TRBV7-8
TGTGCCAGCAGCTTAAGGCGGGGGGACGGAGGCTATGGCTACACCTTC
CASSLRRGDGGYGYTF
>TRBJ2-2|NA|many|TRBV11-2
TGTGCCAGCAGCTTCTTTAACACCGGGGAGCTGTTTTTT
CASSFFNTGELFF
>TRBJ2-7|TRBD2|many|TRBV20-1
TGCAGTGCTAGAGATATGACTAGCGGGAGCTCCTACGAGCAGTACTTC
CSARDMTSGSSYEQYF
>TRBJ2-1|TRBD2|few|TRBV5-1
TGCGCCAGCAGCCCCCGAGCGGGGGGGCCCTACAATGAGCAGTTCTTC
CASSPRAGGPYNEQFF
>TRBJ2-6|TRBD1|NA|TRBV10-3
TGTGCCATCAGTCCCACAGGGGTCTCTGGGGCCAACGTCCTGACTTTC
CAISPTGVSGANVLTF
>TRBJ2-7|NA|NA|TRBV5-6
TGTGCCAGCAGATCCCTGACAGGTCTCTACGAGCAGTACTTC
CASRSLTGLYEQYF
>TRBJ1-3|NA|many|TRBV6-1
TGTGCCAGCAGTAATACCGGGACACAACACGGGAACACCATATATTTT
CASSNTGTQHGNTIYF
>TRBJ1-2|NA|many|TRBV19
TGTGCCAGTCGAGACAGTTATACCTTCACAAACTATGGCTACACCTTC
CASRDSYTFTNYGYTF
>TRBJ2-2|TRBD1|few|TRBV29-1
TGCAGCTCACACCGGGACAGGCGGACCACCGGGGAGCTGTTTTTT
CSSHRDRRTTGELFF
>TRBJ2-7|TRBD2|NA|TRBV9
TGTGCCAGCAGCATCAGACTAGCCGGCTACGAGCAGTACTTC
CASSIRLAGYEQYF
>TRBJ2-3|TRBD2|many|TRBV3-1
TGTGCCAGCAGCCAAGTTAGCGGGAGGGCCAGAGATACGCAGTATTTT
CASSQVSGRARDTQYF
>TRBJ1-6|TRBD1|many|TRBV5-1
TGCGCCAGCAGCTTTTTGACAGGGAATACACCCCTCCACTTT
CASSFLTGNTPLHF
>TRBJ2-7|NA|many|TRBV10-3
TGTGCCATCACCAAAGAACCGACAGGCGCTACCTACGAGCAGTACTTC
CAITKEPTGATYEQYF
>TRBJ1-3|TRBD1|NA|TRBV7-9
TGTGCCAGCAGCTCGACAGGGTCTGGAAACACCATATATTTT
CASSSTGSGNTIYF
>TRBJ2-5|NA|NA|TRBV19
TGTGCCAGTAGTACCGGCAGGGACCAAGAGACCCAGTACTTC
CASSTGRDQETQYF
>TRBJ1-2|TRBD1|few|TRBV12-3/TRBV12-4
TGTGCCAGCAGCCTGAAGGTCGGGACAGAAGTTGATGGCTACACCTTC
CASSLKVGTEVDGYTF
>TRBJ1-1|NA|NA|TRBV6-1
TGTGCCAGCAGACTCAGGGGAGGAGGAACGACTGAAGCTTTCTTT
CASRLRGGGTTEAFF
>TRBJ1-2|NA|many|TRBV20-1
TGCAGTGCCGCCGACAACTATGGCTACACCTTC
CSAADNYGYTF
>TRBJ2-1|TRBD2|many|TRBV28
TGTGCCAGCAGGTTGGGCAGACTAGCGGACAATGAGCAGTTCTTC
CASRLGRLADNEQFF
>TRBJ1-5|NA|many|TRBV20-1
TGCAGTGCTAGAGATTCTAGGGTTTGGCCCCAGCATTTT
CSARDSRVWPQHF
>TRBJ1-2|NA|many|TRBV20-1
TGCAGTGCTAGATGGCGCTTAAACTATGGCTACACCTTC
CSARWRLNYGYTF
>TRBJ2-5|NA|NA|TRBV3-1
TGTGCCAGCAGCCAAGATTGGGTGACGGCCGCGTACCAAGAGACCCAGTACTTC
CASSQDWVTAAYQETQYF
>TRBJ1-5|NA|NA|TRBV2
TGTGCCAGCAGTGGGGTCAGAAGGGGCCGCGGGCAGCCCCAGCATTTT
CASSGVRRGRGQPQHF
>TRBJ2-3|NA|NA|TRBV27
TGTGCCAGCAGCGCGCAGGGATGGGGCACAGATACGCAGTATTTT
CASSAQGWGTDTQYF
>TRBJ1-6|NA|many|TRBV30
TGTGCCTGGAGGGATGTGTCTATCGAGGTCTATAATTCACCCCTCCACTTT
CAWRDVSIEVYNSPLHF